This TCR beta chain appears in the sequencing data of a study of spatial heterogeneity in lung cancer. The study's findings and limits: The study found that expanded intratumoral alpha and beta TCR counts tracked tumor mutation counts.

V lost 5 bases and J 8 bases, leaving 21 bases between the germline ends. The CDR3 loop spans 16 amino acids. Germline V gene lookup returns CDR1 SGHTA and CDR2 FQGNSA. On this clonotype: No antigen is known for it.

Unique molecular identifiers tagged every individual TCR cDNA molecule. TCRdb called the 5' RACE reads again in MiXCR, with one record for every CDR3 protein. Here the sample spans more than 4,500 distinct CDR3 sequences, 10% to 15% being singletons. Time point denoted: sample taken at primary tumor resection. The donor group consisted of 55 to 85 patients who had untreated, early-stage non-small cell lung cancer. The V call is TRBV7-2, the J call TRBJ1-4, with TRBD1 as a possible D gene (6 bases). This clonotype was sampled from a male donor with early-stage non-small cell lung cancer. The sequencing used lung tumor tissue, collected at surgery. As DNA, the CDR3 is TGTGCCAGCAGCCCTCAGGCAGGGGCGACGGTGGAAAAACTGTTTTTT. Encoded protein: CASSPQAGATVEKLFF.